This T cell receptor beta chain was identified during a study of T cell responses to AZD1222 COVID-19 vaccine. Whole-study results and caveats: Reports indicate that nearly half of spike-specific TCRs are directed at unmutated variant regions. White British donors predominated, females outnumbered males, and clonal diversity was possibly underestimated. Regions 160-218 and 743-854 dominated among vaccine-associated CD4 TCRs spanning spike.

Libraries were prepared by immunoSEQ multiplex PCR; TCRdb keeps only in-frame clonotypes and omits some of them. The sample gives 80,000 to 100,000 clones, around 86% of which show up once; about 6% is in the top ten. On this clone: Its antigen is undetermined.

Germline lookup yields CDR1 SGHNT and CDR2 YYREEE (reference sequence). This CDR3 spans 13 amino acids. Deletions cut 4 bases from V and 4 bases from J, with 12 bases between. V is TRBV5-4 and J is TRBJ2-7; D is unclear. The origin of this receptor is an adult in good health. The specimen comprised peripheral blood, sampled on day 0 of AZD1222 vaccination. The CDR3 bases are TGTGCCAGCAGCCTTGGAGTTTCGTACGAGCAGTACTTC. Amino acid sequence: CASSLGVSYEQYF.